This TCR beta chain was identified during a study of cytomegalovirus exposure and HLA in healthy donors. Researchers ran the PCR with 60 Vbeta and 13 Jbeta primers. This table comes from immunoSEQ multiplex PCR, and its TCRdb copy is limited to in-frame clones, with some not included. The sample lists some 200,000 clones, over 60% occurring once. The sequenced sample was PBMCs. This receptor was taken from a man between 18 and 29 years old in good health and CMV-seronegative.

This chain's CDR3 is CASSPSWEGGPDTQYF. CDR3 nucleotide sequence: TGTGCCAGCAGTCCTTCGTGGGAGGGCGGGCCAGATACGCAGTATTTT. The chain combines TRBV6-6 with TRBJ2-3; 7 bases map to TRBD2. Germline lookup yields CDR1 MNHNY and CDR2 SVGAGI (reference sequence). V shed 5 bases, J shed 4 bases, and the junction held 12 bases outside the gene matches. This CDR3 comprises 16 residues.